One and the same sample provided the 14 T cell receptor beta chains below, sequenced in a study of blood T cell repertoires in COVID-19. Sequencing used immunoSEQ multiplex PCR; TCRdb keeps in-frame clones, though not all of them. This sample has a few hundred thousand clones, with roughly 80% found just once. Sequenced input: PBMCs or T cells enriched from blood (not recorded which). The receptors were gathered from a man aged 40-50 years who had been exposed to COVID-19.

The V and J genes are TRBV7-2 and TRBJ2-1; 9 bases are a match to TRBD2. The germline V gene has CDR1 SGHTA and CDR2 FQGNSA. There are 16 residues in the CDR3. The V segment lost 3 bases and the J segment 8 bases; nucleotides outside the gene matches: 11. CDR3 residues: CASSFGLAHRGDEQFF. CDR3 DNA sequence: TGTGCCAGCAGCTTTGGACTAGCGCATAGAGGGGATGAGCAGTTCTTC.

The chain employs TRBV29-1 and TRBJ1-1; no definite D call. Trimming shortened V by 6 bases and J by 0 bases, and 17 bases separated the two germline ends. From germline, CDR1 is SQVTM and CDR2 ANQGSEA. This CDR3 spans 15 amino acids. This CDR3 reads CSVQLRLSVNTEAFF. The CDR3, as DNA: TGCAGCGTCCAATTGCGACTCTCGGTGAACACTGAAGCTTTCTTT. The full variable domain, rest sourced from reference TRBV29-1 and TRBJ1-1, is SAVISQKPSRDICQRGTSLTIQCQVDSQVTMMFWYRQQPGQSLTLIATANQGSEATYESGFVIDKFPISRPNLTFSTLTVSNMSPEDSSIYLCSVQLRLSVNTEAFFGQGTRLTVV.

The chain uses TRBV3-1 (or the pseudogene TRBV3-2) and TRBJ2-6; TRBD1 might be the D (5 bases). Germline V gene lookup returns CDR1 LGHDT and CDR2 YNNKEL (reference sequence). The CDR3 totals 17 residues. The ends were cut back, 1 base at V and 4 bases at J, with 14 bases in the middle. For the CDR3, the DNA is TGTGCCAGCAGCCAAGGGTTCAGGGCCATCGGGGCCAACGTCCTGACTTTC. Translating gives CASSQGFRAIGANVLTF.

This chain connects TRBV7-9 to TRBJ2-1; 9 bases are a match to TRBD1. Trimming at V came to 5 bases and at J to 3 bases, leaving 11 bases not matched to a gene. This CDR3 is built from 17 residues. Germline loops: CDR1 SEHNR, CDR2 FQNEAQ (reference sequence). CDR3 coding DNA: TGTGCCAGCAGCCCTACCCGCGACAGGGGGTTCTACAATGAGCAGTTCTTC. It is translated as CASSPTRDRGFYNEQFF. Using reference TRBV7-9 and TRBJ2-1 for the parts outside the CDR3, the full variable domain is DTGVSQNPRHKITKRGQNVTFRCDPISEHNRLYWYRQTLGQGPEFLTYFQNEAQLEKSRLLSDRFSAERPKGSFSTLEIQRTEQGDSAMYLCASSPTRDRGFYNEQFFGPGTRLTVL.

This clone occurred a few times. V gene TRBV5-8 combines with J gene TRBJ1-1, with 8 nucleotides matching TRBD1. This CDR3 has 15 amino acids. After removal of 0 bases from V and 4 bases from J, the junction contained 5 bases not matched to a gene. In germline, CDR1 is SGHTS, CDR2 YDEGEE. The CDR3 DNA follows: TGTGCCAGCAGCTTGGCAGGGACAGGTCCCACTGAAGCTTTCTTT. Protein sequence: CASSLAGTGPTEAFF.

V and J are TRBV19 and TRBJ1-5, with 10 nucleotides matching TRBD1. CDR3 size: 15 residues. Germline V lookup: CDR1 LNHDA, CDR2 SQIVND (reference sequence). V lost 10 bases and J lost 6; bases outside the gene matches: 12. CDR3: CATEPGQGLFQPQHF. CDR3 coding DNA: TGTGCCACTGAACCGGGACAGGGGTTATTTCAGCCCCAGCATTTT. The full variable domain, completed using reference TRBV19 and TRBJ1-5, is DGGITQSPKYLFRKEGQNVTLSCEQNLNHDAMYWYRQDPGQGLRLIYYSQIVNDFQKGDIAEGYSVSREKKESFPLTVTSAQKNPTAFYLCATEPGQGLFQPQHFGDGTRLSIL.

V usage is TRBV5-3 and J usage is TRBJ2-3, with a tentative D call TRBD2 (6 bases). TRBV5-3 belongs to the ORF category, with a function that is uncertain. This CDR3 has 12 amino acids. The V end was cut by 10 bases, the J end by 8 bases, with 17 bases between. Here the CDR3 reads CACNGSFGTQYF. CDR3 in DNA: TGTGCCTGTAACGGGAGCTTTGGTACGCAGTATTTT.

The rearrangement links TRBV6-5 to TRBJ2-1; TRBD2 is a possible D gene (5 bases). Trimming stripped 6 bases from V and 3 bases from J, with 15 bases between. This CDR3 has 15 amino acids. In germline, CDR1 is MNHEY, CDR2 SVGAGI. The CDR3 DNA reads as TGTGCCAGCAGGATCGATCCGAGGGTCTACAATGAGCAGTTCTTC. This gives the protein CASRIDPRVYNEQFF.

The chain recombines TRBV7-2 with TRBJ1-5; no definite D call. V shed 1 base and J shed 3 bases, with 16 bases lying between them. Germline V gene sequence: CDR1 SGHTA, CDR2 FQGNSA. The CDR3 extends over 17 amino acids. CDR3 bases: TGTGCCAGCAGCTTAGGGCGGGGTAACCCCCTCAATCAGCCCCAGCATTTT. It translates to CASSLGRGNPLNQPQHF.

This clone was observed once. The CDR3 nucleotides are TGTGCCAGCAGCGTTTACGGGACAGGGCAGTATGGCTACACCTTC. It codes for CASSVYGTGQYGYTF. The V call is TRBV9, the J call TRBJ1-2, with TRBD1 matching over 9 bases. The germline V gene has CDR1 SGDLS and CDR2 YYNGEE. This CDR3 has 15 amino acids. The trim removed 2 bases at V and 5 bases at J, leaving 7 bases unmatched.

This chain links TRBV10-1 with TRBJ1-3; unclear D gene. V was trimmed by 4 bases and J by 4 bases, leaving 8 bases between them. The CDR3 consists of 13 residues. Germline assignment: CDR1 WNHNN and CDR2 SYGVQD (reference sequence). The CDR3 is CASSADIGNTIYF. The CDR3 DNA sequence: TGCGCCAGCAGTGCCGACATCGGAAACACCATATATTTT.

The chain links TRBV5-4 to TRBJ1-6; D gene uncertain. This CDR3 region has 16 residues. Germline V gene data show CDR1 as SGHNT and CDR2 as YYREEE (reference sequence). V was pared by 3 bases and J by 0 bases, with 10 bases between. The CDR3 protein is CASSSDGSSYNSPLHF. CDR3 sequence (DNA): TGTGCCAGCAGCTCGGACGGGAGCTCCTATAATTCACCCCTCCACTTT. Complete variable domain (other parts from reference TRBV5-4 and TRBJ1-6): ETGVTQSPTHLIKTRGQQVTLRCSSQSGHNTVSWYQQALGQGPQFIFQYYREEENGRGNFPPRFSGLQFPNYSSELNVNALELDDSALYLCASSSDGSSYNSPLHFGNGTRLTVT.

The gene calls are TRBV30 and TRBJ1-2; no clear D. The V gene lost 4 bases and the J gene lost 1 base, with 4 bases spanning the gap. The CDR3 extends over 11 amino acids. The germline V gene encodes CDR1 GTSNPN and CDR2 SVGIG (reference sequence). The CDR3 is CAWKHNYGYTF. In DNA, the CDR3 is TGTGCCTGGAAACATAACTATGGCTACACCTTC.

The chain has TRBV19 and TRBJ2-5, with a tentative D call TRBD2 (5 bases). Germline values: CDR1 LNHDA, CDR2 SQIVND (reference sequence). Trimming took 3 bases from V and 5 from J, leaving 13 bases between them. This CDR3 comprises 14 residues. In DNA form, the CDR3 reads TGTGCCAGTAGTATTCCCGGGAATTGGGAGACCCAGTACTTC. It is translated as CASSIPGNWETQYF. Full variable domain (outside the CDR3, taken from reference TRBV19 and TRBJ2-5): DGGITQSPKYLFRKEGQNVTLSCEQNLNHDAMYWYRQDPGQGLRLIYYSQIVNDFQKGDIAEGYSVSREKKESFPLTVTSAQKNPTAFYLCASSIPGNWETQYFGPGTRLLVL.